This entry concerns a single T cell receptor beta chain. Its antigen remains unidentified. TCR alpha and beta CDR3 regions were amplified from RNA using iRepertoire nested multiplex PCR. Input was about 85-400 ng of tissue mRNA or PBMC total RNA. One entry per CDR3 protein results from TCRdb running MiXCR on the multiplex PCR reads. Among 93,000 or so distinct CDR3 sequences listed, about 30% were seen once. The CDR3 sequence is 15 residues long. Losses at the gene ends were 4 bases for V and 7 bases for J; bases not matched to a gene: 6. The data belong to a study of glioma-infiltrating T cells. Study-wide results and caveats: Very few CDR3 sequences were shared between tissue and blood. Tissue-blood divergence was below expectation in non-neoplastic patients, above in gliomas.

The chain links TRBV12-3 or TRBV12-4 to TRBJ1-5; 11 bases match TRBD1. The specimen was glioma tissue, nonneoplastic brain tissue, or PBMCs (not recorded which). The TCR comes from a human donor with low-grade glioma or glioblastoma, undergoing nonglioma brain surgery, or in good health (not recorded which). The CDR3 sequence is CASSSGTGGLQPQHF. The CDR3 nucleotides are TGTGCCAGCAGTTCCGGGACAGGGGGATTGCAGCCCCAGCATTTT.